This entry is about one TCR beta chain. The sample comes from a study of tumor-infiltrating lymphocytes in oesophageal squamous cell carcinoma. TCRdb recomputed calls from the reads with MiXCR, one row per CDR3 protein. The data show some 10,000 distinct CDR3 sequences, with more than 50% seen just once and under 60% held by the top ten. Trimming took 1 base from V and 4 from J, leaving 15 bases between them. CDR1 MNHNS and CDR2 SASEGT come from the germline V gene. The CDR3 covers 16 residues. V is TRBV6-1 and J is TRBJ2-3, with unresolved D. The sequenced sample consisted of blood. This sequence was found in a female donor with esophageal squamous cell carcinoma. This chain's CDR3 is CASSEVRARGADTQYF. The CDR3 DNA follows: TGTGCCAGCAGTGAAGTAAGAGCGAGAGGTGCAGATACGCAGTATTTT.